The T cell receptor beta chain under discussion was sequenced for a study of Graves' ophthalmopathy and Graves' hyperthyroidism. This clonotype came up a few times. CDR1 is SGHAT, CDR2 FQNNGV, per germline. The CDR3 length is 13 residues. Trimming removed 1 base from V and 7 bases from J, with 11 bases in between. From RNA, the CDR3 regions of TCR beta chains were amplified and sequenced. The workflow started with a first-round RT-PCR run with HTBI primers and then moved on to a second-round multiplex PCR. TCRdb called the multiplex PCR reads again in MiXCR, with one record for every CDR3 protein. The sample carries around 1,000,000 distinct CDR3 sequences, about two fifths recorded once.

Material: peripheral blood or thyroid tissue (not recorded which). V gene TRBV11-2 combines with J gene TRBJ2-7; D is unclear. This receptor was taken from an adult man with Graves' hyperthyroidism. CDR3 in amino acids: CASSLVSGWEQYF. The CDR3 nucleotides are TGTGCCAGCAGCTTAGTTTCTGGCTGGGAGCAGTACTTC.